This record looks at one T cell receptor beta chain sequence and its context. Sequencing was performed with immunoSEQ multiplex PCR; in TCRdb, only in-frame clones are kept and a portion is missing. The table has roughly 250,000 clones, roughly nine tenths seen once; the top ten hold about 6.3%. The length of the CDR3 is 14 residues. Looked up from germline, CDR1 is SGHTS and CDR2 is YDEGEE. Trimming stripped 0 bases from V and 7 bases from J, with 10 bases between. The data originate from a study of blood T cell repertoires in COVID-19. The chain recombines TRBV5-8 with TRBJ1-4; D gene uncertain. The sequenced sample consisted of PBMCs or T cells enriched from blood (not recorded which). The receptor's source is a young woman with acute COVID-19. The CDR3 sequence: CASSLVRSGEKLFF. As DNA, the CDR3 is TGTGCCAGCAGCTTGGTCCGGAGTGGTGAAAAACTGTTTTTT.